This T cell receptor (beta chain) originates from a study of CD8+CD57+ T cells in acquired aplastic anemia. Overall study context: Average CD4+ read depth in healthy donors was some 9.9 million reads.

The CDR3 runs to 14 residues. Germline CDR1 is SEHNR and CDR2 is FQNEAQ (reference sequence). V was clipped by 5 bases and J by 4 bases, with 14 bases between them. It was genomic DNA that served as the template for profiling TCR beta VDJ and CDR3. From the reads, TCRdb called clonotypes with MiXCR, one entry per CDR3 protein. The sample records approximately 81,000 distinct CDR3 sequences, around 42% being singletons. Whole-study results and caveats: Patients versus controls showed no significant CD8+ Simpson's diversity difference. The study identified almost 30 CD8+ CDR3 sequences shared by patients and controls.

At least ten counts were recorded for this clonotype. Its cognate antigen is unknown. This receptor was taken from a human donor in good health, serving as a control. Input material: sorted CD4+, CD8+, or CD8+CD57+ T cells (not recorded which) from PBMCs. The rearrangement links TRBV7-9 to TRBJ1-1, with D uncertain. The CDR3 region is CASSGLGWSTEAFF. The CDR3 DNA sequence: TGTGCCAGCAGCGGCCTAGGATGGAGCACTGAAGCTTTCTTT.